The next 2 T cell receptor beta chains were all read from a single sample in a study of T cells in Graves' hyperthyroidism and ophthalmopathy. There were TCR beta CDR3 regions amplified from RNA transcripts. The primer set for the first-round RT-PCR of the TCR CDR3 was HTBI. TCRdb used MiXCR to reprocess the multiplex PCR reads, holding one entry per CDR3 protein. Of 490,000 or so distinct CDR3 sequences in the sample, approximately 20% were seen once. The sequencing input was blood. The origin of the receptors is a man in his forties with Graves' ophthalmopathy.

This clonotype was seen a few times. The rearrangement uses TRBV12-3 or TRBV12-4 and TRBJ2-1; D not resolved. Trimming took 7 bases from V and 0 from J, leaving 16 bases between them. CDR3 size: 16 residues. CDR3: CASKLGTALSYNEQFF. The CDR3, as DNA: TGTGCCAGCAAACTCGGAACAGCACTCTCCTACAATGAGCAGTTCTTC.

This clonotype appeared many times. V and J are TRBV7-2 and TRBJ2-2, with 9 bases that match TRBD2. The junction had 4 bases not matched to a gene; V was cut back by 3 bases and J by 2 bases. The CDR3 has 16 residues. Germline CDR1 SGHTA, CDR2 FQGNSA. The CDR3 DNA follows: TGTGCCAGCAGCTTGGTAGCGGGAGCTAACACCGGGGAGCTGTTTTTT. It translates to CASSLVAGANTGELFF.